Listed below are T cell receptor beta chains from one sample, sequenced in a study of CD8+ T cells in alopecia areata. Profiled with immunoSEQ multiplex PCR; TCRdb holds only in-frame clones, not every one. Among 200,000 to 250,000 clones listed, 57% were seen once. The input for sequencing was CD4+ T cells sorted from blood, taken at week 0. All receptors come from a human donor with alopecia areata. The CDR3 runs from the conserved cysteine through the conserved F or W. D genes are given only for firm matches. Size is omitted from some rows. Given values are once, few, many or a class for expanded clones.

j_call d_call v_call clone_size cdr3_nt cdr3_aa
TRBJ1-2 TRBD1 TRBV29-1 NA TGCAGCGTTTCTGACAGGGTAGGGGATGGCTACACCTTC CSVSDRVGDGYTF
TRBJ1-2 NA TRBV2 once TGTGCCAGCAGGAGCCCCAGGACCGGTCAAGGCTACACCTTC CASRSPRTGQGYTF
TRBJ2-7 NA TRBV20-1 NA TGCAGTGCTTCGGACGCAGACGAGCAGTACTTC CSASDADEQYF
TRBJ2-1 TRBD2 TRBV7-2 NA TGTGCCAGCAGCCAAACCGACAATAGCGGGACTACCTACAATGAGCAGTTCTTC CASSQTDNSGTTYNEQFF
TRBJ1-3 NA TRBV29-1 NA TGCAGCGTTGAATCGGCGCCCTCTGGAAACACCATATATTTT CSVESAPSGNTIYF
TRBJ2-7 TRBD2 TRBV7-9 NA TGTGCCAGCAGCTTTAGCGGGAGGAGTCCCAACGAGCAGTACTTC CASSFSGRSPNEQYF
TRBJ1-2 NA TRBV6-5 NA TGTGCCAGCAGTTCGACAGGTCTATATGGCTACACCTTC CASSSTGLYGYTF
TRBJ1-1 NA TRBV29-1 few TGCAGCGTCGGACGGTACAGTGAAGCTTTCTTT CSVGRYSEAFF
TRBJ2-7 NA TRBV7-2 NA TGTGCCAGCAGCTTCATGTCCTACGAGCAGTACTTC CASSFMSYEQYF
TRBJ1-2 TRBD1 TRBV7-2 once TGTGCCAGCAGCCTTGACAGGGCGAAAGGCTATGGCTACACCTTC CASSLDRAKGYGYTF
TRBJ1-2 TRBD1 TRBV29-1 NA TGCAGCGTCCTAGAGACAGGGGGAGGCGGCTACACCTTC CSVLETGGGGYTF
TRBJ2-7 TRBD1 TRBV5-6 few TGTGCCAGCAGCGGGACAGGGGGGCTCCGTTTCTACGAGCAGTACTTC CASSGTGGLRFYEQYF
TRBJ2-1 NA TRBV29-1 NA TGCAGCGTTGGGGATTCCTACAATGAGCAGTTCTTC CSVGDSYNEQFF
TRBJ1-2 NA TRBV29-1 NA TGCAGCGTTGCCTCCCGGGCTTACTATGGCTACACCTTC CSVASRAYYGYTF
TRBJ1-2 NA TRBV20-1 NA TGCAGTGCTTCCGGCCTCTATGGCTACACCTTC CSASGLYGYTF
TRBJ2-7 TRBD2 TRBV4-1 NA TGCGCCAGCAGCCAAGATGGGTCTAGCGGGATCTACGAGCAGTACTTC CASSQDGSSGIYEQYF
TRBJ2-2 TRBD2 TRBV30 few TGTGCCTGGGACGGGACTAGCGGGAGTTGGATTGCCGGGGAGCTGTTTTTT CAWDGTSGSWIAGELFF
TRBJ1-2 TRBD1 TRBV19 NA TGTGCCAGTGAACCGGGGACAGGTGTCTATGGCTACACCTTC CASEPGTGVYGYTF
TRBJ2-5 NA TRBV9 few TGTGCCAGCAGCGTAGCTCCGGGGCCGGCAGAGACCCAGTACTTC CASSVAPGPAETQYF
TRBJ1-2 TRBD1 TRBV4-1 NA TGCGCCAGCAGCCAATTGCTTCGTTGGACAGGCTATGGCTACACCTTC CASSQLLRWTGYGYTF
TRBJ1-5 NA TRBV30 NA TGTGCCTGGAGTGTACGGAGAGGGAATGCTCCTGGTCAGCCCCAGCATTTT CAWSVRRGNAPGQPQHF
TRBJ2-3 NA TRBV27 NA TGTGCCAGCAGTCCCTCCCGTGGCGGACTCACAGATACGCAGTATTTT CASSPSRGGLTDTQYF
TRBJ2-5 NA TRBV29-1 few TGCAGCGTTGACAAGGGCAGCAGGCAAGAGACCCAGTACTTC CSVDKGSRQETQYF
TRBJ2-5 NA TRBV14 NA TGTGCCAGCAGCCAAGATCGGAATTGGGTGAAAGAGACCCAGTACTTC CASSQDRNWVKETQYF
TRBJ1-1 NA TRBV5-1 NA TGCGCCAGCAGCTTGGAGGGTGCTGAAGCTTTCTTT CASSLEGAEAFF
TRBJ2-1 NA TRBV4-1 NA TGCGCCAGCAGCCAACTAGCGCGGAACAATGAGCAGTTCTTC CASSQLARNNEQFF
TRBJ2-3 TRBD2 TRBV4-1 few TGCGCCAGCAGCCGCCTAGCGGGGGGCACAGATACGCAGTATTTT CASSRLAGGTDTQYF
TRBJ2-4 NA TRBV5-4 NA TGTGCCAGCAGCCTAGGGGGTCCTTTGGACAAAAACATTCAGTACTTC CASSLGGPLDKNIQYF
TRBJ2-1 NA TRBV25-1 once TGTGCCAGCAGTGAGTTAGATTTAGAACCGTTCTTC CASSELDLEPFF
TRBJ1-5 NA TRBV30 NA TGTGCCTGGAGTCTAGGGGTGAATCAGCCCCAGCATTTT CAWSLGVNQPQHF
TRBJ2-1 NA TRBV5-1 NA TGCGCCAGCAGCGCGAGGAGCTTAAGCTCCTACAATGAGCAGTTCTTC CASSARSLSSYNEQFF
TRBJ2-1 NA TRBV5-4 NA TGTGCCAGCAGCTTGGGCGGAGAAGGTAATGAGCAGTTCTTC CASSLGGEGNEQFF
TRBJ1-3 NA TRBV6-5 NA TGTGCCAGCAGCCCCGATCACGGGGCGGGAAACACCATATATTTT CASSPDHGAGNTIYF
TRBJ2-3 NA TRBV4-1 NA TGCGCCAGCAGCCAAGCCTCGGGACCCAACACAGATACGCAGTATTTT CASSQASGPNTDTQYF
TRBJ2-1 NA TRBV5-4 NA TGTGCCAGCAGCTTGTTGGGTTACAATGAGCAGTTCTTC CASSLLGYNEQFF
TRBJ2-7 TRBD1 TRBV10-3 NA TGTGCCATCAGAGAAACAGGGGCGTCCGGCGAGCAGTACTTC CAIRETGASGEQYF
TRBJ2-7 TRBD2 TRBV14 NA TGTGCCAGCAGCCAAGAAGTGCTAGCGGGTGAGCAGTACTTC CASSQEVLAGEQYF
TRBJ1-2 NA TRBV30 NA TGTGCCTGGAGGGTATCAGAATTCTATGGCTACACCTTC CAWRVSEFYGYTF
TRBJ2-7 NA TRBV7-9 NA TGTGCCAGCAGCTTTGGGCAGAAGGAGCAGTACTTC CASSFGQKEQYF
TRBJ1-2 NA TRBV9 NA TGTGCCAGCAGCGTAGAGGGCGTTGGATCTTATGGCTACACCTTC CASSVEGVGSYGYTF